Presented here are 13 T cell receptor beta chains from one specimen sequenced in a study of blood T cell repertoires in COVID-19 (dated by TCRdb to 2020 to 2021). Receptor libraries were prepared by the immunoSEQ multiplex PCR assay. TCRdb carries this immuneACCESS record with in-frame sequences only. Its versions omit some clonotypes, under half of them owing to an unresolved V gene in the studies checked, with the rest unexplained. This sample holds 120,000 to 150,000 clones; 75% to 90% were observed only once. The leading ten clones occupy roughly 4% of the sample. Sequenced: PBMCs or T cells enriched from blood (not recorded which). These receptors were obtained from a woman in her forties who had been exposed to COVID-19.

This clone has only one observation. V is TRBV11-2 and J is TRBJ1-2; D is ambiguous. The length of the CDR3 is 13 residues. Germline V CDR1 and CDR2: SGHAT, FQNNGV. V gave up 4 bases and J gave up 1 base, with 7 bases separating them. CDR3 nucleotides: TGTGCCAGCAGCTCCACACGTAACTATGGCTACACCTTC. Translation: CASSSTRNYGYTF.

V usage is TRBV4-2 and J usage is TRBJ1-6, with unresolved D. The CDR3 is made up of 15 amino acids. V was clipped by 0 bases and J by 7 bases, with 10 bases between them. The germline CDR1 and CDR2 sequences are LGHNA and YNFKEQ. In DNA, the CDR3 is TGTGCCAGCAGCCAAGATTGGGGAGGGAATTCACCCCTCCACTTT. The encoded protein is CASSQDWGGNSPLHF.

The chain carries TRBV12-5 and TRBJ2-3; D gene uncertain. The CDR3 spans 13 residues. Deletions cut 5 bases from V and 4 bases from J, with 10 bases between. The germline V gene encodes CDR1 LGHNT and CDR2 FRNRAP. The CDR3, as DNA: TGTGCTAGTGGTCCCCTAGTCCCAGATACGCAGTATTTT. Amino acids: CASGPLVPDTQYF.

The chain combines TRBV6-6 with TRBJ2-7; TRBD2 is a possible D gene (6 bases). The CDR3 runs to 16 residues. The V end was cut by 1 base, the J end by 3 bases, with 16 bases between. Germline V gene data show CDR1 as MNHNY and CDR2 as SVGAGI (reference sequence). This CDR3 is CASSYWEAGPGYEQYF. For the CDR3, the DNA is TGTGCCAGCAGTTACTGGGAGGCAGGGCCCGGCTACGAGCAGTACTTC.

The J gene is TRBJ2-2, the V gene TRBV10-3; D not certain. Per germline, CDR1 ENHRY and CDR2 SYGVKD. With 0 bases removed from V and 5 bases from J, the gap between germline ends came to 7 bases. CDR3 length equals 14 residues. This CDR3 reads CAISESRTTGELFF. The CDR3 nucleotides are TGTGCCATCAGTGAGTCACGTACAACCGGGGAGCTGTTTTTT.

The sample holds one count of this clone. In nucleotides, the CDR3 is TGCGCCAGCAGCCAAGAGCCGGGACAGGGAGGGTATGAGCAGTTCTTC. This encodes CASSQEPGQGGYEQFF. The chain uses TRBV4-3 and TRBJ2-1; TRBD1 aligns across 9 bases. The CDR3 sequence is 16 residues long. Germline V gene sequence: CDR1 LGHNA, CDR2 YSLEER. After removal of 0 bases from V and 8 bases from J, the junction contained 8 bases not matched to a gene.

The rearrangement uses TRBV5-6 and TRBJ2-7, with 12 bases identical to TRBD2. CDR1 and CDR2 from the germline V gene are SGHDT and YYEEEE. The CDR3 is 17 residues long. After removal of 6 bases from V and 3 bases from J, the junction contained 13 bases not matched to a gene. The CDR3 reads CASKGTSGPTDFYEQYF. The CDR3 nucleotides are TGTGCCAGCAAGGGGACTAGCGGGCCTACAGACTTCTACGAGCAGTACTTC.

This chain links TRBV19 with TRBJ1-1; TRBD1 agrees at 7 bases. The CDR3 length is 14 residues. Losses at the gene ends were 6 bases for V and 3 bases for J; bases not matched to a gene: 7. The germline V gene encodes CDR1 LNHDA and CDR2 SQIVND (reference sequence). DNA of the CDR3: TGTGCCAGTAGGTACCGGGACAGTCACACTGAAGCTTTCTTT. It codes for CASRYRDSHTEAFF.

The rearrangement joins TRBV7-6 to TRBJ2-1, with 9 bases aligning to TRBD1. The CDR3 has 16 residues. The V gene's germline CDR1 is SGHVS and CDR2 FNYEAQ. Trimming cost V 5 bases and J 7 bases; bases outside gene matches: 12. CDR3 amino acids: CASSHLGTGPLNEQFF. The CDR3 bases are TGTGCCAGCAGCCACCTCGGGACAGGGCCCTTAAATGAGCAGTTCTTC.

V is TRBV4-2 and J is TRBJ2-1, with 10 bases aligning to TRBD2. Unmatched junction bases numbered 4, after V lost 1 base and J lost 7 bases. The CDR3 covers 15 residues. Germline V CDR1 and CDR2: LGHNA, YNFKEQ. This CDR3 reads CASSQVTSGDNEQFF. CDR3 bases: TGTGCCAGCAGCCAAGTTACTAGCGGGGATAATGAGCAGTTCTTC.

The chain couples TRBV3-1 (or the pseudogene TRBV3-2) to TRBJ2-7; D is perhaps TRBD1 (6 bases). CDR1 and CDR2 (germline): LGHDT, YNNKEL (reference sequence). The CDR3 totals 15 residues. V lost 4 bases to trimming and J lost 2 bases, with 15 bases between them. The chain's CDR3 is CASSPRQAGTYEQYF. In nucleotides, the CDR3 is TGTGCCAGCAGCCCCCGACAGGCCGGTACCTACGAGCAGTACTTC.

The J gene is TRBJ2-2, the V gene TRBV7-3, with D unclear. V dropped 5 bases and J dropped 6 bases, with 13 bases sitting between them. The CDR3 extends over 14 amino acids. Germline V gives CDR1 SGHTA, CDR2 FQGTGA. CDR3 amino acids: CASSRAFGAGELFF. DNA for the CDR3: TGTGCCAGCAGCCGCGCGTTTGGAGCCGGGGAGCTGTTTTTT.

The rearrangement uses TRBV5-1 and TRBJ1-4; maybe TRBD1 (6 bases). Trimming cost V 0 bases and J 4 bases, with 10 bases left between them. Per germline, CDR1 SGHRS and CDR2 YFSETQ. CDR3 size: 15 residues. CDR3 amino acids: CASSLARQVNEKLFF. The CDR3 nucleotides read TGCGCCAGCAGCTTGGCCCGACAGGTTAATGAAAAACTGTTTTTT.